The text below deals with one T cell receptor beta chain. Its antigen remains unknown. These data come from a study of shared clonotypes between healthy human individuals. Findings of the study overall: Investigators collected only blood, and repertoires in tissues likely differ. Sharing of clonotypes among donors was expected to vary with sequencing depth.

Cells designated naive CD8 were CD45RO-negative and were positively selected for CCR7, with terminally differentiated effector memory CD45RA+ cells excluded. Germline V gene data show CDR1 as SGHAT and CDR2 as FQDESV (reference sequence). The ends lost 1 base at V and 7 bases at J; junction bases unmatched: 5. The CDR3 length is 15 residues. Method: immunoSEQ multiplex PCR; TCRdb's copy keeps in-frame clones and lacks some. This sample has some 2.1 million clones; 80% to 95% occur once, and the top ten carry around 1.7%. Material: naive CD8+ T cells from PBMCs. The V and J genes are TRBV11-1 and TRBJ2-1; 9 bases match TRBD2. This clonotype was sampled from a man between 18 and 35 years old in good health. Some clones in this sample may be carry-over from other donors' samples. Here the CDR3 reads CASSLGTSAWNEQFF. The CDR3 DNA reads TGTGCCAGCAGCTTAGGGACTAGCGCCTGGAATGAGCAGTTCTTC.